This T cell receptor beta chain was sequenced for a study of identical twins. Germline CDR1 reads SGHAT; CDR2 reads FQDESV (reference sequence). CDR3 size: 13 residues. The germline V and J ends were trimmed by 7 bases and 9 bases, with 16 bases remaining between them. This clonotype is a singleton in its sample. cDNA molecules carried unique molecular identifiers, and template switching added a universal primer site. TCRdb re-called the 5' RACE reads with MiXCR, one entry per CDR3 protein. The table has hundreds of thousands of distinct CDR3 sequences, over 9% seen once. A further study also used this sample, focusing on yellow fever vaccine responses in identical twins.

The gene calls are TRBV11-1 and TRBJ2-1; D possibly corresponds to TRBD2 (6 bases). Sequencing was done on a sample of PBMCs. The TCR sequence derives from a woman between 18 and 29 years old in good health. The CDR3, as DNA: TGTGCCAGCACTTCCGCCCTGACTAGTGAGCAGTTCTTC. It encodes CASTSALTSEQFF.